A selection of T cell receptor beta chains follows, all from one sample in a study of T-cell reconstitution after alpha-beta-depleted transplantation in children. TCRdb re-derived calls from the PCR reads in MiXCR, one entry per CDR3 protein. This sample has 550,000 to 800,000 distinct CDR3 sequences, with about an eighth found just once. The source material was PBMCs, sampled before TCRalphabeta/CD19-depleted stem cell transplant. The receptors were gathered from a girl aged 2-10 years with congenital amegakaryocytic thrombocytopenia, due to receive a stem cell transplant. Each CDR3 is given with its conserved first and last residue. Fields, in order: J gene, V gene, clone size, D gene, CDR3 protein, CDR3 DNA. The D gene is left open where the match is weak. Some rows mark clone size as missing; the rest say once, few, many or name a class of expanded clone.

TRBJ2-3	TRBV20-1	.	.	CSVEEAPSLGDTQYF	TGCAGTGTAGAGGAGGCCCCCTCCCTGGGAGATACGCAGTATTTT
TRBJ2-1	TRBV28	few	.	CASSYPLWDDNEQFF	TGTGCCAGCAGTTACCCCCTCTGGGACGACAATGAGCAGTTCTTC
TRBJ2-1	TRBV7-7	few	TRBD2	CASSSGGRGLDEQFF	TGTGCCAGCAGCTCGGGGGGGCGCGGATTGGATGAGCAGTTCTTC
TRBJ1-1	TRBV5-6	many	.	CASSLRGRMEAFF	TGTGCCAGCAGCTTGAGGGGCAGGATGGAAGCTTTCTTT
TRBJ2-3	TRBV15	few	.	CATSRAGGESDTQYF	TGTGCCACCAGCAGAGCCGGGGGCGAGTCAGATACGCAGTATTTT
TRBJ2-3	TRBV20-1	.	.	CSATWAGRTDTQYF	TGCAGTGCTACGTGGGCGGGGAGAACAGATACGCAGTATTTT
TRBJ2-5	TRBV7-6	few	.	CASSPGPVGSQYF	TGTGCCAGCAGCCCCGGACCTGTTGGGAGCCAGTACTTC
TRBJ2-7	TRBV6-5	few	.	CASSYRGSAYEQYF	TGTGCCAGCAGTTACAGGGGTTCGGCCTACGAGCAGTACTTC
TRBJ2-7	TRBV28	many	.	CASMAGHEQYF	TGTGCCAGCATGGCGGGACACGAGCAGTACTTC
TRBJ2-2	TRBV7-9	few	.	CASSPWTGTGELFF	TGTGCCAGCAGCCCGTGGACTGGGACCGGGGAGCTGTTTTTT